This TCR beta chain was found in a study of cytomegalovirus exposure and HLA in healthy donors. PCR used 60 Vbeta primers and 13 Jbeta primers. Data came from immunoSEQ multiplex PCR; TCRdb stores just in-frame clones and leaves some out. The sample consists of 180,000 or so clones, more than 75% of them appearing once. Details on this clone: Antigen: not known.

Each donor's status was that of a healthy bone marrow donor. Findings of the study overall: When a later analysis was performed, an Asian-associated ancestry cluster reportedly had fewer N-insertions than the approximately 700-donor mean. TCR beta V segments were, for the most part, productive about 87% or about 30% of the time in an earlier analysis.

This receptor was obtained from a woman aged 30 to 39 in good health and CMV-seropositive. What was sequenced was PBMCs.

CDR3 residues: CAIPKDSLNPEAFF. For the CDR3, the DNA is TGCGCCATTCCGAAGGACAGCTTAAACCCTGAAGCTTTCTTT. V is TRBV10-1 and J is TRBJ1-1; D might be TRBD1 (6 bases). Deletions cut 10 bases from V and 6 bases from J, with 21 bases between. This CDR3 has 14 amino acids. CDR1 and CDR2 (germline): WNHNN, SYGVQD (reference sequence).